These T cell receptor beta chains were read from a single sample in a study of T cells in localized non-small cell lung cancer. The assay was immunoSEQ multiplex PCR, and TCRdb's table has in-frame clones only and misses some. The table lists roughly 2,700 clones, 35% to 50% of them singletons. The specimen comprised lung tumor tissue, sampled before any cancer treatment. All receptors come from a male donor aged 60 or older with stage I squamous cell lung carcinoma. CDR3s include the opening cysteine and the closing phenylalanine or tryptophan. Fields, in order: CDR3 length, V gene, J gene, D gene, clone size, CDR3 DNA, CDR3 protein. A D gene is named only where the DNA matches it firmly. Clone size is stated in some rows and not others, as once, few, many or a class when expanded.

15	TRBV30	TRBJ1-4	-	-	TGTGCCTGGAGTGTACCCTCAGGGAATAATGAAAAACTGTTTTTT	CAWSVPSGNNEKLFF
17	TRBV11-3	TRBJ2-1	-	-	TGTGCCAGCAGCGGATGGACAAGGGGCGTCCCCTACAATGAGCAGTTCTTC	CASSGWTRGVPYNEQFF
15	TRBV18	TRBJ1-1	TRBD1	-	TGTGCCAGCTCACAGCGACAGGGTATGGACACTGAAGCTTTCTTT	CASSQRQGMDTEAFF
14	TRBV11-3	TRBJ1-1	TRBD1	-	TGTGCCAGCAGCACCAGGGGGGTAAACACTGAAGCTTTCTTT	CASSTRGVNTEAFF
15	TRBV11-3	TRBJ2-3	TRBD1	medium-sized	TGTGCCAGCAGCTTGGTTGGGGGACAGTATGTTACGCAGTATTTT	CASSLVGGQYVTQYF
15	TRBV6-8	TRBJ2-2	TRBD2	-	TGTGCCAGCAGAATAGCGGGAGGCTTCACCGGGGAGCTGTTTTTT	CASRIAGGFTGELFF
12	TRBV28	TRBJ1-2	TRBD1	-	TGTGCCAGCAGTCTAACAGGGGTAGGCTACACCTTC	CASSLTGVGYTF
14	TRBV7-5	TRBJ1-1	-	-	TGTGCCAGCAGCCCCTGGACGGAGAACACTGAAGCTTTCTTT	CASSPWTENTEAFF
14	TRBV5-1	TRBJ1-4	TRBD1	few	TGCGCCAGCAGCTTTCCAGACAGGGATGAAAAACTGTTTTTT	CASSFPDRDEKLFF
16	TRBV15	TRBJ2-1	TRBD2	-	TGTGCCACCAGCAGCCCCCAAGCGGGAGGGTACAATGAGCAGTTCTTC	CATSSPQAGGYNEQFF
12	TRBV30	TRBJ2-7	TRBD1	few	TGTGCAACAGGGGCTGCCGGCTACGAGCAGTACTTC	CATGAAGYEQYF
13	TRBV9	TRBJ2-5	-	few	TGTACCAGCAGTAGGGAGGCTGGAGAGACCCAGTACTTC	CTSSREAGETQYF
14	TRBV19	TRBJ1-1	-	-	TGTGCCAGTATCCGGACAGATACAAACACTGAAGCTTTCTTT	CASIRTDTNTEAFF
15	TRBV6-8	TRBJ1-5	-	-	TGTGCCAGCAACCAGTTGGGCCCAGTTCAACAGCCCCAGCATTTT	CASNQLGPVQQPQHF
15	TRBV28	TRBJ1-3	-	-	TGTGCCAGCAGTTCCCCCGAAGGGTCTGGAAACACCATATATTTT	CASSSPEGSGNTIYF
14	TRBV6-8	TRBJ2-1	-	-	TGTGCCAGCAGTGGCCTGGGACCAGCCCGAGAGCAGTTCTTC	CASSGLGPAREQFF
15	TRBV10-3	TRBJ1-5	-	few	TGTGCCATCAGTATCGGCCCGGGGGTGGGTCAGCCCCAGCATTTT	CAISIGPGVGQPQHF
12	TRBV29-1	TRBJ1-1	-	-	TGCAGCGTTGGGTGGCGGGACACTGAAGCTTTCTTT	CSVGWRDTEAFF
14	TRBV18	TRBJ2-7	-	-	TGTGCCAGCTCAAGGGACGTGGGGAACCACGAGCAGTACTTC	CASSRDVGNHEQYF
14	TRBV6-8	TRBJ2-1	-	-	TGTGCCAGCAGTGATTTTGGGGGGAAGGATGAGCAGTTCTTC	CASSDFGGKDEQFF
14	TRBV25-1	TRBJ2-1	TRBD2	-	TGTGCCAGCAGTGAATATTTAGCGGGGGATGAGCAGTTCTTC	CASSEYLAGDEQFF
15	TRBV11-3	TRBJ1-5	TRBD1	medium-sized	TGTGCCAGCAGCTCGGACAGGGCGTTAGGTCAGCCCCAGCATTTT	CASSSDRALGQPQHF
12	TRBV2	TRBJ2-3	TRBD2	-	TGTGCCAGCAGTTCCCTAGCGGACCGAGAGTATTTT	CASSSLADREYF
13	TRBV9	TRBJ2-5	-	few	TGTGCCAGCAGTGTAAATTTCCAAGAGACCCAGTACTTC	CASSVNFQETQYF
15	TRBV28	TRBJ2-1	-	few	TGTGCCAGCAGTTTTTTGTTGGCAGGGCGGAATGAGCAGTTCTTC	CASSFLLAGRNEQFF
12	TRBV9	TRBJ1-1	-	few	TGTGCCAGCAGCCGGGCCGCTCCTGAAGCTTTCTTT	CASSRAAPEAFF
14	TRBV6-8	TRBJ2-3	-	few	TGTGCCAGCCACGAAGCGGCCTCAGGAGATACGCAGTATTTT	CASHEAASGDTQYF
11	TRBV6-7	TRBJ1-1	-	-	TGTGCCAGCAGTACCCTGCTTGAAGCTTTCTTT	CASSTLLEAFF
13	TRBV28	TRBJ1-2	-	-	TGTGCCAGCAGCCCGTTCCATTCCTATGGCTACACCTTC	CASSPFHSYGYTF
13	TRBV14	TRBJ2-4	-	-	TGTGCCAGCAGCCAGGGGGAGAGGAACATTCAGTACTTC	CASSQGERNIQYF
14	TRBV27	TRBJ2-7	-	few	TGTGCCAGCAGTTTATTATCACAGGCCTACGAGCAGTACTTC	CASSLLSQAYEQYF
16	TRBV4-1	TRBJ2-1	TRBD2	medium-sized	TGCGCCAGCAGCCAGGGTGGTCTAGCGGGGTGGAATGAGCAGTTCTTC	CASSQGGLAGWNEQFF
13	TRBV29-1	TRBJ1-1	-	-	TGCAGCGGAATGGAAGGCCAGACGACTGAAGCTTTCTTT	CSGMEGQTTEAFF
14	TRBV11-3	TRBJ2-3	-	few	TGTGCCAGCAGCCCACCTTGGGACCCAGATACGCAGTATTTT	CASSPPWDPDTQYF
15	TRBV4-1	TRBJ2-7	-	large	TGCGCCAGCAGCCAAGATATTGGAGCCTCCTACGAGCAGTACTTC	CASSQDIGASYEQYF
15	TRBV28	TRBJ2-7	-	few	TGTGCCAGCAGTTCCGCGGGACAGCTGAACTACGAGCAGTACTTC	CASSSAGQLNYEQYF
17	TRBV30	TRBJ2-2	TRBD2	-	TGTGCCTGGAGTCCCGGACTAGCGGGGGCTTGGACCGGGGAGCTGTTTTTT	CAWSPGLAGAWTGELFF